The clone carrying this TCR beta chain was seen a handful of times. The target antigen is unknown. The PCR made use of 60 Vbeta and 13 Jbeta primers. This table comes from immunoSEQ multiplex PCR, and its TCRdb copy is limited to in-frame clones, with some not included. Seen here are around 55,000 clones, 65% to 80% observed once, and the top ten hold approximately 2.4%. The record originates from a study of cytomegalovirus exposure and HLA in healthy donors. Healthy people donating bone marrow made up the donors. V shed 8 bases and J 2 bases; nucleotides not matched to a gene: 8. From germline, CDR1 is MDHEN and CDR2 SYDVKM. This CDR3 is 14 amino acids long. Study conclusions and caveats: CMV serostatus was the only recorded immune exposure for donors. Clonal expansion was found to be greater in HLA-associated TCR beta chains than in equally common others in a later analysis.

This chain uses TRBV28 with TRBJ2-5; 7 bases align to TRBD1. Sequenced material: PBMCs. The origin of this receptor is a female donor in good health and CMV-seronegative. The CDR3 DNA is TGTGCCAGCTTACTTCCGGGACAGCAAGAGACCCAGTACTTC. Protein product: CASLLPGQQETQYF.